This T cell receptor (beta chain) was obtained from a study of T cells in Graves' hyperthyroidism and ophthalmopathy. Graves' hyperthyroidism is called stable when ophthalmopathy does not progress within 18 months. Thyroid ultrasound and orbital computed tomography, with clinical symptoms and serum thyroxine and TRAb, informed diagnoses. Amplification of TCR beta CDR3 regions was performed using RNA transcripts as template. Using the HTBI primer set, a first-round RT-PCR was run on the TCR CDR3. TCRdb redid the calling of the multiplex PCR reads with MiXCR, one entry per CDR3 protein. This sample yields 300,000 to 400,000 distinct CDR3 sequences, of which around 13% are seen a single time; approximately 25% belongs to the top ten. Notes on the study in general: Stable hyperthyroidism was told apart from ophthalmopathy by a model built on 13 V-J features.

After removal of 6 bases from V and 5 bases from J, the junction contained 9 bases not matched to a gene. This CDR3 is built from 15 residues. There are many counts of this clonotype. The antigen is not known. V is TRBV12-3 or TRBV12-4 and J is TRBJ2-2, with 7 positions matching TRBD2. This receptor was taken from a woman in her twenties or thirties with Graves' hyperthyroidism. The sequenced sample was blood. The CDR3 nucleotides are TGTGCCAGCAGGGGGATGGCGGGAGTGACCGGGGAGCTGTTTTTT. Translated, it gives CASRGMAGVTGELFF.